A selection of T cell receptor beta chains follows, all from one sample in a study of shared clonotypes between healthy human individuals. Only in-frame clones appear in the TCRdb table, and some are missing; sequencing was by immunoSEQ multiplex PCR. Here the sample spans under 2.5 million clones, around 92% being singletons. What was sequenced was naive CD4+ T cells from PBMCs. The receptor set was obtained from a man aged 18 to 29 in good health. Some clones in this sample may be carry-over from other donors' samples. Both conserved end residues are part of each CDR3. The D gene is left open where the match is weak. Size values are once, few and many counts, or a class for expanded clones, and some rows have none.

V	J	size	D	DNA	CDR3
TRBV5-1	TRBJ2-1	-	TRBD1	TGCGCCAGCAGCCAGCGGACAGGGTGGTCCTACAATGAGCAGTTCTTC	CASSQRTGWSYNEQFF
TRBV6-5	TRBJ1-1	-	-	TGTGCCAGCAGTATTGGACACCCTTCACGGGCTGAAGCTTTCTTT	CASSIGHPSRAEAFF
TRBV5-1	TRBJ2-3	-	-	TGCGCCAGCAGCTTGTCTGATAGCACAGATACGCAGTATTTT	CASSLSDSTDTQYF
TRBV27	TRBJ1-1	-	-	TGTGCCAGCAGTCTTATAGGGATGGACAGTGAAGCTTTCTTT	CASSLIGMDSEAFF
TRBV9	TRBJ1-3	-	-	TGTGCCAGCAGCGGCCGGGAAGGGGGAAACACCATATATTTT	CASSGREGGNTIYF
TRBV29-1	TRBJ2-7	-	-	TGCAGCGTTGAGGGTGGGAGTGAGCAGTACTTC	CSVEGGSEQYF
TRBV7-3	TRBJ2-3	-	-	TGTGCCAGCAGCTTTCTTAGGCAGCCCACAGATACGCAGTATTTT	CASSFLRQPTDTQYF
TRBV18	TRBJ2-7	-	TRBD2	TGTGCCAGCTCCCCTCGGACTAGCGGGAGTAGTGGGGAGCAGTACTTC	CASSPRTSGSSGEQYF
TRBV25-1	TRBJ2-2	-	-	TGTGCCAGCAGTGTACTTGGCACCGGGGAGCTGTTTTTT	CASSVLGTGELFF
TRBV20-1	TRBJ2-5	-	-	TGCAGTGCTAGCAGGCGGGAGACCCAGTACTTC	CSASRRETQYF
TRBV11-3	TRBJ2-1	-	-	TGTGCCAGCAGCTCGGGAGCTTACAATGAGCAGTTCTTC	CASSSGAYNEQFF
TRBV19	TRBJ2-7	-	TRBD1	TGTGCCAGTAGTATGTCGACAGGGGCGACCTACGAGCAGTACTTC	CASSMSTGATYEQYF
TRBV14	TRBJ2-1	-	TRBD2	TGTGCCAGCAGCCAAGGGTCTAGCGGGAAGAATGAGCAGTTCTTC	CASSQGSSGKNEQFF
TRBV4-2	TRBJ2-1	-	-	TGTGCCAGCAGCCCACAGACTGCGAGCTCCTACAATGAGCAGTTCTTC	CASSPQTASSYNEQFF
TRBV28	TRBJ2-1	-	TRBD1	TGTGCCAGCAGTCGTGGGACAGGGGCCCCCGCTGAGCAGTTCTTC	CASSRGTGAPAEQFF
TRBV6-6	TRBJ2-4	-	-	TGTGCCAGCAGTTACATCAGACTATTAGCCAAAAACATTCAGTACTTC	CASSYIRLLAKNIQYF
TRBV30	TRBJ2-6	once	TRBD1	TGTGCCTGGGACGCAGGGGGCGGGTCTTCTGGGGCCAACGTCCTGACTTTC	CAWDAGGGSSGANVLTF
TRBV6-1	TRBJ2-1	once	-	TGTGCCACCCTCGTTTTCGCGGCCTACAATGAGCAGTTCTTC	CATLVFAAYNEQFF
TRBV5-1	TRBJ2-7	-	TRBD2	TGCGCCAGCAGCTTGGAGCTAGCGGGAGTCTCCGAGCAGTACTTC	CASSLELAGVSEQYF
TRBV28	TRBJ2-1	-	TRBD2	TGTGCCAGCAGGGAATGGACTAGCGGGAGCTCCTACAATGAGCAGTTCTTC	CASREWTSGSSYNEQFF
TRBV5-4	TRBJ2-1	-	TRBD1	TGTGCCAGCAGCTCCGGGACAGGCCGTTTTGAGCAGTTCTTC	CASSSGTGRFEQFF
TRBV27	TRBJ1-1	few	TRBD1	TGTGCCAGCAGGGTAACCGGGACAGATGAAGCTTTCTTT	CASRVTGTDEAFF
TRBV27	TRBJ1-2	-	-	TGTGCCAGCAGTCAGAACAGGGCCAACTATGGCTACACCTTC	CASSQNRANYGYTF
TRBV5-4	TRBJ1-2	-	TRBD1	TGTGCCAGCAGCTTGGGGGCAGGGGGGCCCCTCTATGGCTACACCTTC	CASSLGAGGPLYGYTF
TRBV4-3	TRBJ2-2	-	TRBD2	TGCGCCAGCAGCCAATTGACTAGCGGGAGTCCAAAAAACACCGGGGAGCTGTTTTTT	CASSQLTSGSPKNTGELFF
TRBV4-1	TRBJ2-5	-	-	TGCGCCAGCAGCCCCAGTTCCTATATGGCGGAGACCCAGTACTTC	CASSPSSYMAETQYF
TRBV5-4	TRBJ2-5	-	TRBD2	TGTGCCAGCAGCTTGGGGCCGGGACTAGCGGGAGGGGAGACCCAGTACTTC	CASSLGPGLAGGETQYF
TRBV30	TRBJ1-5	-	-	TGTGCCTGGGCCCCCAACAGTTCCGGGGGGCCCCAGCATTTT	CAWAPNSSGGPQHF
TRBV25-1	TRBJ2-3	-	TRBD2	TGTGCCAGCAGTACTAGCGGGAGTGTCACAGATACGCAGTATTTT	CASSTSGSVTDTQYF
TRBV15	TRBJ2-7	-	-	TGTGCCACCAGCAGAGGGTCTGTGGGATACGGGGACGAGCAGTACTTC	CATSRGSVGYGDEQYF
TRBV19	TRBJ2-3	-	TRBD1	TGTGCCAGTAGTCCTGGGACAGCCTCTCGAGATACGCAGTATTTT	CASSPGTASRDTQYF
TRBV6-5	TRBJ2-1	-	-	TGTGCCAGCAGGGACAGCGATTACAATGAGCAGTTCTTC	CASRDSDYNEQFF
TRBV18	TRBJ2-7	-	-	TGTGCCAGCTCACCCGGTAGGGAGCAGTACTTC	CASSPGREQYF
TRBV9	TRBJ2-3	once	-	TGTGCCAGCAGCGTAGAGGGTTCATTGGATACGCAGTATTTT	CASSVEGSLDTQYF
TRBV5-1	TRBJ2-7	-	TRBD2	TGCGCCAGCAGCTTGGGGTTAGCGGGAGGCTACGAGCAGTACTTC	CASSLGLAGGYEQYF
TRBV6-5	TRBJ2-7	-	TRBD2	TGTGCCAGCAGTGATAGCGGGTTCTACGAGCAGTACTTC	CASSDSGFYEQYF
TRBV6-5	TRBJ1-5	-	-	TGTGCCAGCAAACGGAGTGCAAATCAGCCCCAGCATTTT	CASKRSANQPQHF
TRBV4-1	TRBJ1-1	-	TRBD1	TGCGCCAGCAGCCGCTTAACTACAGGGGTTTCCACTGAAGCTTTCTTT	CASSRLTTGVSTEAFF
TRBV5-5	TRBJ2-5	-	TRBD2	TGTGCCAGCAGCTTGCGGGGAGGGATCCAAGAGACCCAGTACTTC	CASSLRGGIQETQYF
TRBV2	TRBJ1-6	once	-	TGTGCCAGCAGACGGAATCTACCCTATAATTCACCCCTCCACTTT	CASRRNLPYNSPLHF
TRBV19	TRBJ1-4	-	-	TGTGCCAGTACGGGGAGGACTAATGAAAAACTGTTTTTT	CASTGRTNEKLFF
TRBV7-7	TRBJ2-5	-	-	TGTGCCAGCAGCTTAATGGCAGGCGGCCAAGAGACCCAGTACTTC	CASSLMAGGQETQYF
TRBV5-6	TRBJ2-7	-	-	TGTGCCAGCAGCCGGAAGGACGGATTTTACGAGCAGTACTTC	CASSRKDGFYEQYF
TRBV28	TRBJ2-7	-	TRBD1	TGTGCCAGCGCCAACACAGGGGGATACAGTGGGGGCGAGCAGTACTTC	CASANTGGYSGGEQYF
TRBV29-1	TRBJ1-3	once	TRBD1	TGCAGCGTTACGCGACGGGACAGGGGTTCTGGAAACACCATATATTTT	CSVTRRDRGSGNTIYF
TRBV6-5	TRBJ2-7	once	TRBD2	TGTGCCAGCAGGGGACTAGCGGGCCCCTACGAGCAGTACTTC	CASRGLAGPYEQYF